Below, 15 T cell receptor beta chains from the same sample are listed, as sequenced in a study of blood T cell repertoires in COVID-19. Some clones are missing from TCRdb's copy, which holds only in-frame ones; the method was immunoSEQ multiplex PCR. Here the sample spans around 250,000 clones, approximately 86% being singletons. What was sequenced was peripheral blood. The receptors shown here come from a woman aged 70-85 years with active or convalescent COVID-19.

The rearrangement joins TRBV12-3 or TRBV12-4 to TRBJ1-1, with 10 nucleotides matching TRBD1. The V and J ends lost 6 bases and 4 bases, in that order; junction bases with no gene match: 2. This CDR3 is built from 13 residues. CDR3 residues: CASSRQGATEAFF. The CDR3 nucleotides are TGTGCCAGCAGCCGACAGGGGGCCACTGAAGCTTTCTTT.

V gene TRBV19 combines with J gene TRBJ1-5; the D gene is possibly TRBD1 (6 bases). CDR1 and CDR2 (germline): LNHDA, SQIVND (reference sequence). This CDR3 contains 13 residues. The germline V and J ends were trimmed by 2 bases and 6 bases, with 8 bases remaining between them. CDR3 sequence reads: CASSIRGGQPQHF. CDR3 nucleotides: TGTGCCAGTAGTATAAGGGGGGGTCAGCCCCAGCATTTT.

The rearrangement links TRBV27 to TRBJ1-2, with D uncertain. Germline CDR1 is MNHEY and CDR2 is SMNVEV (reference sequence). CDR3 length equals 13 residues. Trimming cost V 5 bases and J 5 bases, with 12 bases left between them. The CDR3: CASSRGREYGYTF. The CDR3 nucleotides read TGTGCCAGCAGTCGGGGAAGGGAGTATGGCTACACCTTC.

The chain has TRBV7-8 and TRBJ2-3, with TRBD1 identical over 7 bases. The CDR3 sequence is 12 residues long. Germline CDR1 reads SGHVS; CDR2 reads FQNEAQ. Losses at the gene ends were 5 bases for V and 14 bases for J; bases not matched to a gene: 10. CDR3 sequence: CASSQQGPARYF. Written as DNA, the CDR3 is TGTGCCAGCAGCCAACAGGGGCCGGCGCGGTATTTT.

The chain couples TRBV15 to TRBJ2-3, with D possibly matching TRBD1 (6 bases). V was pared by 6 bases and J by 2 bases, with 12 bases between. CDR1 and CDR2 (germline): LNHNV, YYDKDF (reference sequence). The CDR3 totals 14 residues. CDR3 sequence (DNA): TGTGCCACCAGTACAGGGTCTTTCACAGATACGCAGTATTTT. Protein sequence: CATSTGSFTDTQYF.

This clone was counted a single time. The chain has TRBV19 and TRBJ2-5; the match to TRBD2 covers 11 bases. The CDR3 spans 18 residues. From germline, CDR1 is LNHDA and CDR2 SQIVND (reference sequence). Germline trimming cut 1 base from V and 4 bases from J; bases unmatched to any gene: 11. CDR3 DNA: TGTGCCAGTAGTATAGCCCCGGGACTAGCGGTTCTGAGAGAGACCCAGTACTTC. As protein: CASSIAPGLAVLRETQYF.

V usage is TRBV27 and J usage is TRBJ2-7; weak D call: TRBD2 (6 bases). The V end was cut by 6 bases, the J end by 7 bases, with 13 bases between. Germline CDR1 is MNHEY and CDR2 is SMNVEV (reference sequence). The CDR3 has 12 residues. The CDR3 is CASSPRGREQYF. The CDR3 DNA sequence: TGTGCCAGCAGCCCCCGGGGGAGGGAGCAGTACTTC.

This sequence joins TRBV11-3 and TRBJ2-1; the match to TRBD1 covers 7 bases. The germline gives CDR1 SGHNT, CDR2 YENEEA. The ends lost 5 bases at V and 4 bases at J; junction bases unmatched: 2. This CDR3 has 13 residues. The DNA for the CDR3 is TGTGCCAGCAGCCCGGACAGGTACAATGAGCAGTTCTTC. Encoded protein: CASSPDRYNEQFF.

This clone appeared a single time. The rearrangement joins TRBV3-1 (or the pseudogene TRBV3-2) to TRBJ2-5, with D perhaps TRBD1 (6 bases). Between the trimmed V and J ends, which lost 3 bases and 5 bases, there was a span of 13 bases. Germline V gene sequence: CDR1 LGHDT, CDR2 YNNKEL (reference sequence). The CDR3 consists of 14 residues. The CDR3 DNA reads TGTGCCAGCAGCCATTGGTCTAGGGGGGAGACCCAGTACTTC. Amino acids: CASSHWSRGETQYF.

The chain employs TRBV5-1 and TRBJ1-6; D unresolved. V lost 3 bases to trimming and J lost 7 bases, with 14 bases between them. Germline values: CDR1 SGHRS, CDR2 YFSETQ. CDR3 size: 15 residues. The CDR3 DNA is TGCGCCAGCAGCTCTTTTGGAACGGGGAATTCACCCCTCCACTTT. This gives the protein CASSSFGTGNSPLHF.

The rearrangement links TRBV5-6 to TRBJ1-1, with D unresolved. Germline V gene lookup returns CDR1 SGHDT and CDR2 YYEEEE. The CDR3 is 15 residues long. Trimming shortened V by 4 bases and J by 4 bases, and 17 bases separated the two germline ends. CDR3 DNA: TGTGCCAGCAGCCGTAGTATTATCTCGGGCACTGAAGCTTTCTTT. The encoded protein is CASSRSIISGTEAFF.

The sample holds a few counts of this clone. The CDR3 sequence: CASSPGQMNTGELFF. The CDR3 coding sequence is TGTGCCAGCAGCCCCGGACAGATGAACACCGGGGAGCTGTTTTTT. The chain carries TRBV6-2 or TRBV6-3 and TRBJ2-2; weak D call: TRBD1 (6 bases). The CDR3 has 15 amino acids. V shed 6 bases and J shed 1 base, with 12 bases lying between them. The germline V gene has CDR1 MNHEY and CDR2 SVGEGT.

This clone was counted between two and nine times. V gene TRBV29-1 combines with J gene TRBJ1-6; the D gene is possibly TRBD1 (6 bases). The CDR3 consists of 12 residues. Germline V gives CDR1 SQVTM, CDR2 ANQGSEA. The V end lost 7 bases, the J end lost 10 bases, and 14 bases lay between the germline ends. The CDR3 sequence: CSAGGGDSPLHF. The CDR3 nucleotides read TGCAGCGCTGGGGGGGGCGACTCACCCCTCCACTTT. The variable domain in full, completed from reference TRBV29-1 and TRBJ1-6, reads SAVISQKPSRDICQRGTSLTIQCQVDSQVTMMFWYRQQPGQSLTLIATANQGSEATYESGFVIDKFPISRPNLTFSTLTVSNMSPEDSSIYLCSAGGGDSPLHFGNGTRLTVT.

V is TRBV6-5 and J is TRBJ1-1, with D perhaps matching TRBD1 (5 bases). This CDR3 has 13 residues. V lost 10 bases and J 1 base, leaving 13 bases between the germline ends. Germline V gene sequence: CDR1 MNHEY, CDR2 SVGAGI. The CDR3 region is CATRETGNTEAFF. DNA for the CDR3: TGTGCCACCAGGGAGACTGGGAACACTGAAGCTTTCTTT.

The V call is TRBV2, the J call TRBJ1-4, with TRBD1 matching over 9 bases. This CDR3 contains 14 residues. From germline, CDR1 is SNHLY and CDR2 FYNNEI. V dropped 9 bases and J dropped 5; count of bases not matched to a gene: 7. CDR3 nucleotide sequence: TGTGCCAGTTTCCGGGACAGGGCCAATGAAAAACTGTTTTTT. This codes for CASFRDRANEKLFF. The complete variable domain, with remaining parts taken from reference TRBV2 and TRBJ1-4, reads EPEVTQTPSHQVTQMGQEVILRCVPISNHLYFYWYRQILGQKVEFLVSFYNNEISEKSEIFDDQFSVERPDGSNFTLKIRSTKLEDSAMYFCASFRDRANEKLFFGSGTQLSVL.